The present TCR beta chain was sequenced within a study of blood T cell repertoires in COVID-19. Study context: Whether acute or convalescent, the COVID-19 samples came from the United States, Italy and Spain. T cells, B-cell-depleted T cells, or PBMCs supplied cDNA or gDNA.

This CDR3 is built from 16 residues. Germline V gives CDR1 SNHLY, CDR2 FYNNEI. Losses at the gene ends were 3 bases for V and 1 base for J; bases not matched to a gene: 6. Per the original methods: The authors estimated nucleated cell counts from reference gene primer amplification. The table came from immunoSEQ multiplex PCR; TCRdb's copy has only in-frame clones and leaves some out. That table supplies the V and J calls and clone size; D and trimming were determined from the DNA. The sample includes 200,000 to 250,000 clones, roughly 86% of them seen just once. This TCR was recovered from a woman aged 55-70 years with acute or convalescent COVID-19. The specimen was peripheral blood. The chain joins TRBV2 to TRBJ2-3; 8 positions agree with TRBD2. The CDR3 sequence: CASSEVSGVRTDTQYF. CDR3 DNA sequence: TGTGCCAGCAGTGAGGTTAGCGGGGTACGCACAGATACGCAGTATTTT.